Presented here are 16 T cell receptor beta chains from one specimen sequenced in a study of blood T cell repertoires in COVID-19. TCRdb keeps only in-frame clones here, not all; method: immunoSEQ multiplex PCR. The data hold 150,000 to 200,000 clones, with approximately 79% observed a single time. The sequenced sample was peripheral blood. These receptors were collected from a woman in her thirties or forties with COVID-19, enrolled during active disease.

V and J are TRBV5-4 and TRBJ1-1; TRBD1 aligns across 7 bases. V dropped 4 bases and J dropped 1; count of bases not matched to a gene: 10. Germline-derived CDR1 and CDR2 are SGHNT and YYREEE (reference sequence). This CDR3 has 16 amino acids. CDR3 residues: CASSQSGRGSNTEAFF. The DNA of the CDR3 is TGTGCCAGCAGCCAGAGCGGCAGGGGGTCGAACACTGAAGCTTTCTTT.

V usage is TRBV2 and J usage is TRBJ1-1, with 7 positions matching TRBD1. Trimming took 1 base from V and 4 from J; bases not matched to a gene: 3. The germline V gene has CDR1 SNHLY and CDR2 FYNNEI. This CDR3 spans 14 amino acids. CDR3 sequence: CASSEGQGLTEAFF. CDR3 nucleotides: TGTGCCAGCAGTGAAGGACAGGGCCTCACTGAAGCTTTCTTT.

The chain employs TRBV6-4 and TRBJ2-3; D possibly corresponds to TRBD2 (6 bases). The V gene lost 0 bases and the J gene lost 0 bases, with 10 bases spanning the gap. Germline assignment: CDR1 MRHNA and CDR2 SNTAGT. The CDR3 is 16 residues long. The CDR3 DNA sequence: TGTGCCAGCAGTGACTCTACGGGAGCTAGCACAGATACGCAGTATTTT. Residues: CASSDSTGASTDTQYF.

CDR3 region: CASSFRGQRNSPLHF. The CDR3 DNA is TGCGCCAGCAGCTTCCGAGGACAGAGAAATTCACCCCTCCACTTT. This chain connects TRBV4-1 to TRBJ1-6; TRBD1 might be the D (6 bases). Per the germline V gene, CDR1 is MGHRA and CDR2 is YSYEKL. The CDR3 is made up of 15 amino acids. The ends were cut back, 5 bases at V and 7 bases at J, with 15 bases in the middle.

V usage is TRBV7-6 and J usage is TRBJ2-7, with D possibly being TRBD2 (5 bases). The ends were cut back, 0 bases at V and 2 bases at J, with 5 bases in the middle. Germline CDR1 SGHVS, CDR2 FNYEAQ. This CDR3 region has 13 residues. CDR3 sequence reads: CASSLAGAYEQYF. CDR3 nucleotide sequence: TGTGCCAGCAGCTTAGCGGGAGCCTACGAGCAGTACTTC.

This rearrangement joins TRBV9 to TRBJ1-1, with a possible D match to TRBD1 (6 bases). The V and J ends lost 0 bases and 1 base respectively, with 10 bases between them. CDR3 length equals 15 residues. Per the germline V gene, CDR1 is SGDLS and CDR2 is YYNGEE. CDR3 loop: CASSVGLGGNTEAFF. The CDR3 bases are TGTGCCAGCAGCGTAGGTTTAGGGGGGAACACTGAAGCTTTCTTT.

V gene TRBV19 combines with J gene TRBJ1-4; maybe TRBD1 (5 bases). The CDR3 runs 13 residues. The V and J ends lost 8 bases and 5 bases respectively, with 12 bases between them. The germline V gene encodes CDR1 LNHDA and CDR2 SQIVND (reference sequence). The CDR3 reads CASQRAGNEKLFF. CDR3 bases: TGTGCCAGTCAAAGGGCAGGGAATGAAAAACTGTTTTTT.

Points on this clone: This CDR3 is also generated by other DNA sequences in the sample. The gene calls are TRBV9 and TRBJ1-5; 11 bases line up with TRBD1. This CDR3 region has 14 residues. The V and J ends lost 3 bases and 6 bases, in that order; junction bases with no gene match: 2. Per the germline V gene, CDR1 is SGDLS and CDR2 is YYNGEE. The CDR3 sequence is CASSAGTGGQPQHF. DNA of the CDR3: TGTGCCAGCAGCGCCGGGACAGGGGGTCAGCCCCAGCATTTT. Based on the CDR3 plus reference TRBV9 and TRBJ1-5, the full variable domain is DSGVTQTPKHLITATGQRVTLRCSPRSGDLSVYWYQQSLDQGLQFLIQYYNGEERAKGNILERFSAQQFPDLHSELNLSSLELGDSALYFCASSAGTGGQPQHFGDGTRLSIL.

The table lists this clone with many counts. The chain uses TRBV30 and TRBJ2-2; a weak D match, TRBD2 (5 bases). This CDR3 has 13 amino acids. Deletions cut 0 bases from V and 9 bases from J, with 11 bases between. The germline V gene has CDR1 GTSNPN and CDR2 SVGIG (reference sequence). CDR3 nucleotide sequence: TGTGCCTGGAGTGTTGGGAGTACCCGGGAGCTGTTTTTT. As protein: CAWSVGSTRELFF.

The V gene is TRBV11-1, the J gene TRBJ1-4, with D perhaps TRBD1 (6 bases). The CDR3 has 15 residues. The V end lost 0 bases, the J end lost 8 bases, and 13 bases lay between the germline ends. Germline lookup yields CDR1 SGHAT and CDR2 FQDESV (reference sequence). The CDR3, as DNA: TGTGCCAGCAGCTTAGCAGGGGGACGGAACGAAAAACTGTTTTTT. Amino acids: CASSLAGGRNEKLFF.

The chain combines TRBV18 with TRBJ1-2; TRBD1 aligns across 7 bases. The V segment lost 0 bases and the J segment 4 bases; nucleotides outside the gene matches: 8. Germline V gene sequence: CDR1 KGHSH, CDR2 LQKENI. The CDR3 has 16 residues. CDR3 sequence: CASSPPSGGLVYGYTF. CDR3 nucleotide sequence: TGTGCCAGCTCACCACCTTCAGGGGGGCTAGTCTATGGCTACACCTTC.

The chain links TRBV19 to TRBJ1-5; D might be TRBD1 (5 bases). Germline V gives CDR1 LNHDA, CDR2 SQIVND (reference sequence). This CDR3 spans 15 amino acids. V lost 0 bases and J 0 bases, leaving 6 bases between the germline ends. DNA of the CDR3: TGTGCCAGTAGTATAGATGACAGTAGCAATCAGCCCCAGCATTTT. Amino acids: CASSIDDSSNQPQHF.

The rearrangement links TRBV28 to TRBJ2-4, with a tentative D call TRBD1 (5 bases). CDR3 length: 15 amino acids. Germline V gene data show CDR1 as MDHEN and CDR2 as SYDVKM. V was cut by 6 bases and J by 1 base, with 13 bases left in between. The CDR3 DNA follows: TGTGCCAGCAGCGAAAGGGGTACTGCCAAAAACATTCAGTACTTC. Its translation: CASSERGTAKNIQYF.

The chain couples TRBV27 to TRBJ1-1, with 8 positions matching TRBD1. Trimming cost V 8 bases and J 0 bases; bases outside gene matches: 17. The CDR3 consists of 18 residues. Germline CDR1 and CDR2: MNHEY and SMNVEV (reference sequence). CDR3 nucleotides: TGTGCCAGCCCGACCTTCCCGGACAGGGCCCCAATGAACACTGAAGCTTTCTTT. Translating it yields CASPTFPDRAPMNTEAFF.

The V call is TRBV5-4, the J call TRBJ2-2, with a weak D call TRBD1 (6 bases). Deletions cut 4 bases from V and 4 bases from J, with 14 bases between. The CDR3 extends over 15 amino acids. Germline V lookup: CDR1 SGHNT, CDR2 YYREEE (reference sequence). The CDR3 DNA follows: TGTGCCAGCAGCCCCGTGGGGGCCGGCACCGGGGAGCTGTTTTTT. As protein: CASSPVGAGTGELFF.

The chain is built from TRBV27 and TRBJ1-5, with D tentatively TRBD1 (5 bases). With 6 bases removed from V and 0 bases from J, the gap between germline ends came to 15 bases. Germline lookup yields CDR1 MNHEY and CDR2 SMNVEV (reference sequence). The CDR3 runs 16 residues. CDR3 residues: CASSHTTVNSNQPQHF. The CDR3 bases are TGTGCCAGCAGCCATACGACAGTCAATAGCAATCAGCCCCAGCATTTT.